This TCR beta chain was identified during a study of T cells in localized non-small cell lung cancer. Findings and caveats of the study: Median detection of top 100 tumor clones in adjacent lung was under 75 clones. Greater T cell density in blood accompanied longer overall survival. Exceeding tumor, uninvolved adjacent lung had the highest T cell clonality.

The assay was immunoSEQ multiplex PCR, and TCRdb's table has in-frame clones only and misses some. The data contain some 1,800 clones, around a quarter of them singletons. About this clone itself: The target antigen is unknown.

The V and J ends lost 5 bases and 4 bases respectively, with 14 bases between them. The CDR3 consists of 14 residues. Germline V gives CDR1 SGHAT, CDR2 FQDESV (reference sequence). The sequence was collected from a female donor older than 55 with stage I lung adenocarcinoma. The sample consisted of normal lung tissue next to the tumor, taken before any cancer treatment. This rearrangement joins TRBV11-1 to TRBJ1-2; tentatively, D is TRBD1 (5 bases). The chain's CDR3 is CASSPPGHLYGYTF. As DNA, the CDR3 is TGTGCCAGCAGCCCTCCCGGACACCTCTATGGCTACACCTTC.